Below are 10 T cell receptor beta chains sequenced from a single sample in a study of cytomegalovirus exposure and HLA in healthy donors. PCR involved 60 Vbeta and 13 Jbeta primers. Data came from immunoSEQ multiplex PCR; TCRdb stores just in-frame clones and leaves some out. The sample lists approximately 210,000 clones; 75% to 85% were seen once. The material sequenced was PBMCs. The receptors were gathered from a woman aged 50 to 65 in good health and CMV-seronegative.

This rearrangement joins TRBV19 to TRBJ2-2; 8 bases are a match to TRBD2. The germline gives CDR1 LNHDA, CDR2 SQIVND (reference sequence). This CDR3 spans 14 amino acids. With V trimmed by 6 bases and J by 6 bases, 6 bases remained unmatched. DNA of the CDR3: TGTGCCAGTAGCTTAGCGGGACGGGCCGGGGAGCTGTTTTTT. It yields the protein CASSLAGRAGELFF.

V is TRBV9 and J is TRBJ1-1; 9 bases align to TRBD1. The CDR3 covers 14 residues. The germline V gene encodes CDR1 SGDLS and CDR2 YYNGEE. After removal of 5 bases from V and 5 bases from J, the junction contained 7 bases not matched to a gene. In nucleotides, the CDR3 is TGTGCCAGCAGTTCTAGACAGGGGGATACTGAAGCTTTCTTT. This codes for CASSSRQGDTEAFF.

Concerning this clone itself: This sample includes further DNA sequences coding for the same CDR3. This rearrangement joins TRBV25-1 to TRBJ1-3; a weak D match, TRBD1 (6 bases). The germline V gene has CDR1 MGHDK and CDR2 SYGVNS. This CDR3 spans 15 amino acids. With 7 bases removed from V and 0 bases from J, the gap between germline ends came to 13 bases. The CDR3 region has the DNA TGTGCCAGCAAATTGCAGGGGCCCTCTGGAAACACCATATATTTT. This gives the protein CASKLQGPSGNTIYF.

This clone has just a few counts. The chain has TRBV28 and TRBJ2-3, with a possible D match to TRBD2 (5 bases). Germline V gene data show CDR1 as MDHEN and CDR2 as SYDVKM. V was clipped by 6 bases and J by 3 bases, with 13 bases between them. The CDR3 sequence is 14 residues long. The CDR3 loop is CASRAFSGTDTQYF. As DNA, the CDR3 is TGTGCCAGCAGGGCCTTCTCGGGGACAGATACGCAGTATTTT.

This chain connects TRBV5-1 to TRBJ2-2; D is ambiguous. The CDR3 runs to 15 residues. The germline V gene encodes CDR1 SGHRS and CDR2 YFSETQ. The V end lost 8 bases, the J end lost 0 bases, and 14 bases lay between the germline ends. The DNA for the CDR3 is TGCGCCAGTTACAATTCCACAACGAACACCGGGGAGCTGTTTTTT. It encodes CASYNSTTNTGELFF.

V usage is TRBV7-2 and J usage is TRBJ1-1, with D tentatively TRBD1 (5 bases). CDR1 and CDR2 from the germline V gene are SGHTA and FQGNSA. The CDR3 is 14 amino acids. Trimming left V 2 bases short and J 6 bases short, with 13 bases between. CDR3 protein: CASSLRGPGAEAFF. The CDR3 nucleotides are TGTGCCAGCAGCTTACGGGGCCCGGGGGCTGAAGCTTTCTTT.

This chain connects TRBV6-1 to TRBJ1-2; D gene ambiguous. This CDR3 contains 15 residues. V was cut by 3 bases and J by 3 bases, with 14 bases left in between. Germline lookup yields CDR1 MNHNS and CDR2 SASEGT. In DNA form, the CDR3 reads TGTGCCAGCAGTGAGCGTCAAACCTCTGACTATGGCTACACCTTC. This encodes CASSERQTSDYGYTF.

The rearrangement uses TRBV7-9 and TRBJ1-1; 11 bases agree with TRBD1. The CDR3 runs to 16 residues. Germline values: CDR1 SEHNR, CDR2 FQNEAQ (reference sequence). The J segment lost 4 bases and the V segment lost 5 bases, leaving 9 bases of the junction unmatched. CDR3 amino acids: CASSARTGTGGTEAFF. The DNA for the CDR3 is TGTGCCAGCAGCGCCCGGACCGGGACAGGGGGCACTGAAGCTTTCTTT.

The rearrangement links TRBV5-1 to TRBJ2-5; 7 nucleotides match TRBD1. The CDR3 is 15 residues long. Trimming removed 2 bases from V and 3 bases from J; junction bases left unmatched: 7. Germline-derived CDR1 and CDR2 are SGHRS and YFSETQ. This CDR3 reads CASSFPGQWEETQYF. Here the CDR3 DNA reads TGCGCCAGCAGCTTTCCGGGACAGTGGGAAGAGACCCAGTACTTC.

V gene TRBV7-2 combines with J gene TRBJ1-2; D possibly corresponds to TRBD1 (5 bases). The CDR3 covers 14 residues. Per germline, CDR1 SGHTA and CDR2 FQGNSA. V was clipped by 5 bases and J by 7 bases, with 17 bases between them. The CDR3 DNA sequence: TGTGCCAGCAGCCCCGGACACGCATCGAGTGGCTACACCTTC. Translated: CASSPGHASSGYTF.